The source of this TCR beta chain is a study of blood T cell repertoires in COVID-19. Overall study: The United States, Italy and Spain provided the acute and convalescent COVID-19 samples.

V was trimmed by 3 bases and J by 5 bases, leaving 5 bases between them. Germline V lookup: CDR1 SGHNT, CDR2 YYREEE (reference sequence). The CDR3 runs to 11 residues. Sequencing was performed with immunoSEQ multiplex PCR; in TCRdb, only in-frame clones are kept and a portion is missing. The profile shows 150,000 to 200,000 clones, approximately 84% of them singletons. Specimen: peripheral blood. The V call is TRBV5-4, the J call TRBJ2-5; tentatively, D is TRBD2 (5 bases). This TCR was sampled from a woman of 80 years or more with acute or convalescent COVID-19. Here the CDR3 reads CASSWRETQYF. The CDR3 DNA follows: TGTGCCAGCAGCTGGAGGGAGACCCAGTACTTC.